This T cell receptor beta chain was captured in a study of neoadjuvant anti-PD-1 for oral cavity cancer. In the study overall: Patients without progression received a fourth nivolumab dose around day 43, then surgical resection on days 50-56.

The method was immunoSEQ multiplex PCR; TCRdb's version includes in-frame clones alone and lacks a portion of them. The table lists around 81,000 clones, approximately 80% of them singletons, with around 3% in the top ten. The TCR sequence derives from a person between 40 and 85 years old with oral cavity squamous cell carcinoma. The source material was PBMCs, sampled before nivolumab (anti-PD-1) treatment.

This CDR3 reads CASSEQGGTEAFF. In DNA, the CDR3 is TGCGCCAGCAGTGAACAGGGAGGCACTGAAGCTTTCTTT. V and J are TRBV10-1 and TRBJ1-1; D possibly corresponds to TRBD1 (6 bases). Trimming shortened V by 3 bases and J by 4 bases, and 9 bases separated the two germline ends. The CDR3 runs to 13 residues. CDR1 is WNHNN, CDR2 SYGVQD, per germline (reference sequence).